This T cell receptor beta chain came from a study of blood T cell repertoires in COVID-19. Study-wide context: The samples span acute and convalescent COVID-19 from the United States, Italy and Spain.

CDR1 and CDR2 (germline): SEHNR, FQNEAQ (reference sequence). The CDR3 is made up of 15 amino acids. Libraries were prepared by immunoSEQ multiplex PCR; TCRdb keeps only in-frame clonotypes and omits some of them. This table holds about 74,000 clones, roughly three quarters found once. The specimen was peripheral blood. This clonotype originated in a man in his sixties or seventies with active or convalescent COVID-19. The chain has TRBV7-9 and TRBJ2-2; no clear D gene. The CDR3 reads CAENLLGENTGELFF. CDR3 coding DNA: TGTGCAGAAAACCTGCTGGGCGAGAACACCGGGGAGCTGTTTTTT.